This T cell receptor (beta chain) was sequenced for a study of T-cell reconstitution after alpha-beta-depleted transplantation in children. This clonotype has more than one count but fewer than ten. Unique molecular identifiers were built into the TCRbeta library. TCRdb re-called the PCR reads with MiXCR, one entry per CDR3 protein. The sample lists 780,000 or so distinct CDR3 sequences, roughly 16% occurring once. V was shortened by 4 bases and J by 5 bases, with 11 bases between the two germline ends. The CDR3 contains 13 residues. Germline CDR1 and CDR2: KGHSH and LQKENI. The sequencing here drew on PBMCs, mostly from graft donor cells, taken 360 days after TCRalphabeta/CD19-depleted stem cell transplant. The source is a male patient between 5 and 17 years old who had a stem cell transplant for acute lymphoblastic leukemia, so the T cells may come from the graft donor. The V gene is TRBV18, the J gene TRBJ2-5; D unclear. CDR3 loop: CASSRNAVETQYF. CDR3 DNA: TGTGCCAGCTCACGAAACGCGGTTGAGACCCAGTACTTC.